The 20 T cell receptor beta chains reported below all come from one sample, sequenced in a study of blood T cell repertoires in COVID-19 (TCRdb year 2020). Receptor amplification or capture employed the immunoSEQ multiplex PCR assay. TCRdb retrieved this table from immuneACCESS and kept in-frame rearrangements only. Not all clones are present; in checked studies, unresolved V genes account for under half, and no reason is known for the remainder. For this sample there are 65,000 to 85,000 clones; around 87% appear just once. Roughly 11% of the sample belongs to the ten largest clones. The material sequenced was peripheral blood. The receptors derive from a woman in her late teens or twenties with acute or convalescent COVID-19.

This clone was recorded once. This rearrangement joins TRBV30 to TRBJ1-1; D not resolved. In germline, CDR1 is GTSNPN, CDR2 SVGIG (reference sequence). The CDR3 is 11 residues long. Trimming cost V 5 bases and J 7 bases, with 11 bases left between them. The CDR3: CAWQGGVEAFF. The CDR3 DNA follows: TGTGCCTGGCAAGGAGGCGTTGAAGCTTTCTTT.

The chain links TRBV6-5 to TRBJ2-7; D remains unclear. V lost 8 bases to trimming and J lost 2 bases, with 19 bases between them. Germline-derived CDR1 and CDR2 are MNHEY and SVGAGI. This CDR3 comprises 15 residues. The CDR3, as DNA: TGTGCCAGCGTTACTATGGCGGCGGCAACCTACGAGCAGTACTTC. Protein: CASVTMAAATYEQYF.

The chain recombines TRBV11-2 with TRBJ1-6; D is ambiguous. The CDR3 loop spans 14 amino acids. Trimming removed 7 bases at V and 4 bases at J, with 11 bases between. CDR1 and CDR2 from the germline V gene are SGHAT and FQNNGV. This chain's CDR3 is CASTPGFYNSPLHF. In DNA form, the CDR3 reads TGTGCCAGCACCCCGGGTTTTTATAATTCACCCCTCCACTTT.

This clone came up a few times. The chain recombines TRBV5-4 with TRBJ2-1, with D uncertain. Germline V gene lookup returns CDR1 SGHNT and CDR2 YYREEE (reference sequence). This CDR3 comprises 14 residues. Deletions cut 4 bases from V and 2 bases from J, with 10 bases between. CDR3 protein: CASSPHQTYNEQFF. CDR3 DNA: TGTGCCAGCAGCCCGCACCAGACCTACAATGAGCAGTTCTTC.

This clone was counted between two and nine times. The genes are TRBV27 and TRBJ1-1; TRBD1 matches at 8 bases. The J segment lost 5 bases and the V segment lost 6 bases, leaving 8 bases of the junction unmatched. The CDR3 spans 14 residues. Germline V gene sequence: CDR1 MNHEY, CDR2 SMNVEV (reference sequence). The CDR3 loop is CASSRGQDRTEAFF. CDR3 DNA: TGTGCCAGCAGCAGGGGGCAGGATAGGACTGAAGCTTTCTTT.

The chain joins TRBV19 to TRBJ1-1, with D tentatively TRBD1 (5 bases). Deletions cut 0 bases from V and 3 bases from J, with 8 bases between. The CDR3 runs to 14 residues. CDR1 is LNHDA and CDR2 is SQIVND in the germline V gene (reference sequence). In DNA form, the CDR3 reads TGTGCCAGTAGTATAGACAGGGTACACACTGAAGCTTTCTTT. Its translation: CASSIDRVHTEAFF.

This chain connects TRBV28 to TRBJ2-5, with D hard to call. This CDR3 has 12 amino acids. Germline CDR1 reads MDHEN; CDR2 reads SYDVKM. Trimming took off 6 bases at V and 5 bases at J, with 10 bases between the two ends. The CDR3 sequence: CASSSSSETQYF. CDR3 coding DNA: TGTGCCAGCAGCTCTTCTTCCGAGACCCAGTACTTC.

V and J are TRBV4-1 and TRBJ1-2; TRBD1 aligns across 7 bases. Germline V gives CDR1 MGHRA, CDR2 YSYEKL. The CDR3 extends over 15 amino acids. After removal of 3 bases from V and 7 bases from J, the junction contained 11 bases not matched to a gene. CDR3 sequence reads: CASSHPPTGIVGYTF. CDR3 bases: TGCGCCAGCAGCCACCCCCCGACAGGGATCGTTGGCTACACCTTC.

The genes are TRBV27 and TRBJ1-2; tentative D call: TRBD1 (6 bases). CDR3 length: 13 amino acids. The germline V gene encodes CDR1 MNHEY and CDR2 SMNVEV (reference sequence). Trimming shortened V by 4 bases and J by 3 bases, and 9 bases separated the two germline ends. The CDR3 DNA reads TGTGCCAGCAGTTCTGGGGGCGACTATGGCTACACCTTC. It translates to CASSSGGDYGYTF.

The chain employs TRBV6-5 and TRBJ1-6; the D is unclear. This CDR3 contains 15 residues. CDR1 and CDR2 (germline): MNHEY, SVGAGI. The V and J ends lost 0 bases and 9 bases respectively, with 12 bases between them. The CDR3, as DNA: TGTGCCAGCAGTTACTCGCGGGGTAAGGGTTCACCCCTCCACTTT. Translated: CASSYSRGKGSPLHF.

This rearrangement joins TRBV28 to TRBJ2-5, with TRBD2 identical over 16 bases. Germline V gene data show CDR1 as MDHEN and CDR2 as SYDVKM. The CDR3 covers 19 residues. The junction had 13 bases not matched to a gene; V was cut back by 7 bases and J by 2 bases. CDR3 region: CASNLRVGTSGGGQETQYF. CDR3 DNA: TGTGCCAGCAACCTTAGGGTTGGGACTAGCGGGGGGGGTCAAGAGACCCAGTACTTC.

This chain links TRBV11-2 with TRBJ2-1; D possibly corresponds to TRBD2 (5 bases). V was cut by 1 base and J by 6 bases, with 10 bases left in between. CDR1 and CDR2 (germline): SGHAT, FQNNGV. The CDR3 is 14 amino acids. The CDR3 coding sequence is TGTGCCAGCAGCTTAGCGGGATTGGGCAATGAGCAGTTCTTC. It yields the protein CASSLAGLGNEQFF.

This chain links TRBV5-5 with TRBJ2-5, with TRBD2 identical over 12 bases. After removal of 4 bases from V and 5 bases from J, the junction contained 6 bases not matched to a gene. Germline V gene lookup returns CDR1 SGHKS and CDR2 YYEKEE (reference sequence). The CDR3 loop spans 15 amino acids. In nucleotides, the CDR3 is TGTGCCAGCAGCCGTAGACTAGCGGGAGAGGAGACCCAGTACTTC. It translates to CASSRRLAGEETQYF.

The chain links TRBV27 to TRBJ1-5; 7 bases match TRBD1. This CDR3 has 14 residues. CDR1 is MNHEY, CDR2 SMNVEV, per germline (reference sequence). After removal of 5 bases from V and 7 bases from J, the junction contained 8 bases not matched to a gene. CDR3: CASSPTGVLQPQHF. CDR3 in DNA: TGTGCCAGCAGTCCCACAGGGGTCCTCCAGCCCCAGCATTTT.

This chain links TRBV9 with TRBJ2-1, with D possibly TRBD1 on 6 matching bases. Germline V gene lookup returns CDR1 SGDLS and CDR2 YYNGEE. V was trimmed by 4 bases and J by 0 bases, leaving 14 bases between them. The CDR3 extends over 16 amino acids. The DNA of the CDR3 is TGTGCCAGCAGCCCCCCAGGGGCGGGCTCCTACAATGAGCAGTTCTTC. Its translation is CASSPPGAGSYNEQFF.

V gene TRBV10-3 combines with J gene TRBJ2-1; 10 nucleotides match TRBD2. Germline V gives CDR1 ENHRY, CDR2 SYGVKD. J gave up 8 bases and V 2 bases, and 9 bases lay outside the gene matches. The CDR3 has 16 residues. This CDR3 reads CAISERGTSVGYEQFF. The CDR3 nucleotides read TGTGCCATCAGTGAGAGAGGGACTAGCGTTGGCTATGAGCAGTTCTTC.

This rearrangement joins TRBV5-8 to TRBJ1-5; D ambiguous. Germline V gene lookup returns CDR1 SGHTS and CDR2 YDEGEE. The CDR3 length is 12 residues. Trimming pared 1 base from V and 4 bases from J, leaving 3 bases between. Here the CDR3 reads CASSLRNQPQHF. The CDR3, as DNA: TGTGCCAGCAGCTTGCGGAATCAGCCCCAGCATTTT.

The CDR3 DNA sequence: TGTGCCAGCAGCAATTGGGTGACTAGCGGGAGGAGGAACAATGAGCAGTTCTTC. Protein sequence: CASSNWVTSGRRNNEQFF. V is TRBV5-5 and J is TRBJ2-1, with TRBD2 identical over 13 bases. Germline CDR1 is SGHKS and CDR2 is YYEKEE (reference sequence). Trimming removed 4 bases from V and 5 bases from J; junction bases left unmatched: 12. CDR3 size: 18 residues.

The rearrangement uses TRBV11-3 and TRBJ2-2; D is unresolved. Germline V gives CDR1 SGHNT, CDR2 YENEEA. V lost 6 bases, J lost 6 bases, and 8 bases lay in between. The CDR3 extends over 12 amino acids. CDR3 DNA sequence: TGTGCCAGCAGTCTAAATGCCGGGGAGCTGTTTTTT. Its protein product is CASSLNAGELFF. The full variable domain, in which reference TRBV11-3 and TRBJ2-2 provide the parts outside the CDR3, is EAGVVQSPRYKIIEKKQPVAFWCNPISGHNTLYWYLQNLGQGPELLIRYENEEAVDDSQLPKDRFSAERLKGVDSTLKIQPAELGDSAVYLCASSLNAGELFFGEGSRLTVL.

CDR3 nucleotides: TGTGCCAGCAGTTACTCGACAGGGGGCGGTCAGCCCCAGCATTTT. It translates to CASSYSTGGGQPQHF. The chain is built from TRBV6-2 or TRBV6-3 and TRBJ1-5, with 10 bases identical to TRBD1. V gave up 0 bases and J gave up 6 bases; unmatched junction bases: 2. The CDR3 is 15 residues long. Germline values: CDR1 MNHEY, CDR2 SVGEGT.